This passage covers 26 T cell receptor beta chains from one sample sequenced in a study of blood T cell repertoires in COVID-19. Only in-frame clones appear in the TCRdb table, and some are missing; sequencing was by immunoSEQ multiplex PCR. The repertoire holds approximately 150,000 clones, with over 90% as singletons. The sample taken for sequencing was peripheral blood. These receptors all come from a woman aged 60-75 years with COVID-19, enrolled during active disease.

The chain employs TRBV15 and TRBJ1-5, with D maybe TRBD1 (6 bases). CDR1 is LNHNV and CDR2 is YYDKDF in the germline V gene (reference sequence). CDR3 length: 14 residues. The germline V and J ends were trimmed by 5 bases and 0 bases, with 8 bases remaining between them. The CDR3 DNA sequence: TGTGCCACCAGCCCAGGGGATAGCAATCAGCCCCAGCATTTT. This gives the protein CATSPGDSNQPQHF.

The chain uses TRBV19 and TRBJ1-5, with D maybe TRBD1 (6 bases). This CDR3 region has 13 residues. V was shortened by 10 bases and J by 5 bases, with 15 bases between the two germline ends. Germline CDR1 reads LNHDA; CDR2 reads SQIVND (reference sequence). The CDR3: CAIRAGADQPQHF. As DNA, the CDR3 is TGTGCCATCCGGGCAGGGGCCGATCAGCCCCAGCATTTT.

V usage is TRBV11-2 and J usage is TRBJ1-1; 7 bases map to TRBD1. V was clipped by 1 base and J by 4 bases; unmatched bases: 6. The CDR3 runs 15 residues. Per the germline V gene, CDR1 is SGHAT and CDR2 is FQNNGV. CDR3: CASSLVFAGGTEAFF. The DNA for the CDR3 is TGTGCCAGCAGCTTAGTGTTTGCAGGGGGCACTGAAGCTTTCTTT.

The chain combines TRBV7-2 with TRBJ1-1, with D possibly being TRBD1 (5 bases). Germline V gene data show CDR1 as SGHTA and CDR2 as FQGNSA. V was clipped by 5 bases and J by 5 bases, with 12 bases between them. This CDR3 is 13 amino acids long. Written as DNA, the CDR3 is TGTGCCAGCAGCCCTTTTCAGGGAACTGAAGCTTTCTTT. As protein: CASSPFQGTEAFF.

The rearrangement uses TRBV7-9 and TRBJ2-7; 10 bases fit TRBD1. The CDR3 spans 16 residues. Unmatched junction bases numbered 8, after V lost 5 bases and J lost 1 base. Germline V gene sequence: CDR1 SEHNR, CDR2 FQNEAQ (reference sequence). In DNA form, the CDR3 reads TGTGCCAGCAGCCCAAGCCCGGGACAGGGGTCCTACGAGCAGTACTTC. This translates into CASSPSPGQGSYEQYF.

The J gene is TRBJ1-1, the V gene TRBV5-4, with 12 bases fitting TRBD1. The CDR3 spans 14 residues. The V gene end was trimmed by 6 bases and the J gene end by 8 bases; junction bases not matched to a gene: 8. Germline CDR1 and CDR2: SGHNT and YYREEE (reference sequence). The CDR3 bases are TGTGCCAGCACCGGGACAGGGGGCTCGGCAGAAGCTTTCTTT. This sequence encodes CASTGTGGSAEAFF.

The chain is built from TRBV6-4 and TRBJ2-3; D gene uncertain. The germline V gene has CDR1 MRHNA and CDR2 SNTAGT. CDR3 size: 12 residues. V shed 2 bases and J shed 9 bases, with 9 bases lying between them. CDR3 residues: CASSDPQATQYF. CDR3 DNA: TGTGCCAGCAGTGACCCTCAGGCCACGCAGTATTTT.

The rearrangement uses TRBV7-3 and TRBJ1-4, with a tentative D call TRBD1 (6 bases). Trimming took 3 bases from V and 4 from J, leaving 9 bases between them. The CDR3 has 14 amino acids. Germline CDR1 and CDR2: SGHTA and FQGTGA. CDR3 DNA: TGTGCCAGCAGCTTTAGAGGGGGTAATGAAAAACTGTTTTTT. Translation: CASSFRGGNEKLFF.

V and J are TRBV9 and TRBJ1-1; D gene unclear. Trimming left V 2 bases short and J 7 bases short, with 12 bases between. Germline CDR1 SGDLS, CDR2 YYNGEE. This CDR3 contains 13 residues. The CDR3 protein is CASSVPTSGEAFF. Here the CDR3 DNA reads TGTGCCAGCAGCGTCCCTACCTCAGGTGAAGCTTTCTTT.

This chain links TRBV27 with TRBJ1-2; maybe TRBD1 (6 bases). CDR1 MNHEY and CDR2 SMNVEV come from the germline V gene (reference sequence). V dropped 4 bases and J dropped 4 bases, with 16 bases sitting between them. This CDR3 region has 15 residues. Written as DNA, the CDR3 is TGTGCCAGCAGTTCTTACAGGGAAATAGGCTATGGCTACACCTTC. It codes for CASSSYREIGYGYTF.

This chain connects TRBV13 to TRBJ1-2, with a weak D call TRBD1 (5 bases). The CDR3 loop spans 14 amino acids. The V gene's germline CDR1 is PRHDT and CDR2 FYEKMQ (reference sequence). Trimming left V 5 bases short and J 7 bases short, with 17 bases between. CDR3 loop: CASSPEGRVGGYTF. CDR3 DNA sequence: TGTGCCAGCAGCCCAGAGGGGAGGGTCGGTGGCTACACCTTC. Full variable domain (missing parts from reference TRBV13 and TRBJ1-2): AAGVIQSPRHLIKEKRETATLKCYPIPRHDTVYWYQQGPGQDPQFLISFYEKMQSDKGSIPDRFSAQQFSDYHSELNMSSLELGDSALYFCASSPEGRVGGYTFGSGTRLTVV.

The chain is built from TRBV5-3 and TRBJ1-5; D might be TRBD1 (6 bases). TRBV5-3 is placed among ORFs of uncertain function. The V gene lost 4 bases and the J gene lost 4 bases, with 15 bases spanning the gap. The CDR3 sequence is 15 residues long. CDR3 loop: CARSPRDRRNQPQHF. CDR3 DNA: TGTGCCAGAAGCCCAAGAGACAGGAGGAATCAGCCCCAGCATTTT.

The chain carries TRBV5-8 and TRBJ1-4; weak D call: TRBD1 (5 bases). V gave up 7 bases and J gave up 3 bases, with 13 bases separating them. The germline V gene encodes CDR1 SGHTS and CDR2 YDEGEE. There are 14 residues in the CDR3. This CDR3 is CASDGGLPNEKLFF. The DNA for the CDR3 is TGTGCCAGCGACGGGGGGTTGCCTAATGAAAAACTGTTTTTT.

The chain combines TRBV7-2 with TRBJ2-7, with D possibly TRBD1 on 6 matching bases. Trimming shortened V by 4 bases and J by 10 bases, and 17 bases separated the two germline ends. CDR1 is SGHTA and CDR2 is FQGNSA in the germline V gene. The CDR3 has 13 amino acids. This CDR3 is CASSSGQFPLQYF. The DNA of the CDR3 is TGTGCCAGCAGCTCCGGACAGTTCCCTCTTCAGTACTTC.

The chain has TRBV7-2 and TRBJ2-3; 7 bases match TRBD2. This CDR3 comprises 15 residues. Per the germline V gene, CDR1 is SGHTA and CDR2 is FQGNSA. Germline trimming cut 1 base from V and 0 bases from J; bases unmatched to any gene: 1. CDR3: CASSLVAGSTDTQYF. CDR3 nucleotides: TGTGCCAGCAGCTTAGTAGCGGGTAGCACAGATACGCAGTATTTT.

J is TRBJ1-2 and V is TRBV10-3, with D possibly being TRBD1 (5 bases). The CDR3 covers 14 residues. Germline CDR1 reads ENHRY; CDR2 reads SYGVKD. With 6 bases removed from V and 5 bases from J, the gap between germline ends came to 16 bases. Here the CDR3 reads CAIRGSLGGYGYTF. CDR3 nucleotide sequence: TGTGCCATCAGGGGCTCGTTGGGGGGGTATGGCTACACCTTC.

The V and J genes are TRBV7-2 and TRBJ1-2; D uncertain. V was clipped by 4 bases and J by 4 bases, with 10 bases between them. This CDR3 is built from 13 residues. Germline-derived CDR1 and CDR2 are SGHTA and FQGNSA. CDR3 DNA sequence: TGTGCCAGCAGCTCCGCGGGGAGCTATGGCTACACCTTC. Protein sequence: CASSSAGSYGYTF. Full variable domain (missing parts from reference TRBV7-2 and TRBJ1-2): GAGVSQSPSNKVTEKGKDVELRCDPISGHTALYWYRQSLGQGLEFLIYFQGNSAPDKSGLPSDRFSAERTGGSVSTLTIQRTQQEDSAVYLCASSSAGSYGYTFGSGTRLTVV.

The chain is built from TRBV21-1 and TRBJ1-1; the D segment call TRBD1 is taken from the table without a DNA check. TRBV21-1 is a listed pseudogene. This CDR3 has 18 amino acids. The CDR3: CASSKDGSGAVLNTEAFF. CDR3 sequence (DNA): TGTGCCAGCAGCAAAGATGGGTCTGGGGCTGTATTGAACACTGAAGCTTTCTTT.

This clone appeared once. V and J are TRBV2 and TRBJ1-6; D possibly corresponds to TRBD1 (6 bases). This CDR3 has 16 amino acids. The V end was cut by 6 bases, the J end by 10 bases, with 22 bases between. Germline V gives CDR1 SNHLY, CDR2 FYNNEI. The CDR3 nucleotides read TGTGCCAGCAGGAACAGGGTAGGGACGATTGGATCACCCCTCCACTTT. Residues: CASRNRVGTIGSPLHF.

Only one count was recorded for this clone. This sequence joins TRBV5-8 and TRBJ1-2; tentative D call: TRBD1 (6 bases). This CDR3 has 16 amino acids. Trimming pared 4 bases from V and 3 bases from J, leaving 19 bases between. CDR1 and CDR2 (germline): SGHTS, YDEGEE. The CDR3 spells CASSKGTPVLHYGYTF. DNA of the CDR3: TGTGCCAGCAGCAAAGGGACACCGGTTTTGCACTATGGCTACACCTTC.

The rearrangement joins TRBV11-2 to TRBJ1-6, with 8 bases that match TRBD1. V lost 3 bases, J lost 8 bases, and 6 bases stayed unmatched. Germline V CDR1 and CDR2: SGHAT, FQNNGV. This CDR3 has 15 residues. Written as DNA, the CDR3 is TGTGCCAGCAGCTTGAAACAGGGGGAATATTCACCCCTCCACTTT. Its translation: CASSLKQGEYSPLHF.

The CDR3 region is CASSLAYGDYGYTF. CDR3 DNA: TGCGCCAGCAGCTTGGCCTACGGAGACTATGGCTACACCTTC. V is TRBV5-1 and J is TRBJ1-2; D is unclear. CDR1 SGHRS and CDR2 YFSETQ come from the germline V gene. Trimming removed 0 bases at V and 3 bases at J, with 9 bases between. The CDR3 spans 14 residues.

The rearrangement joins TRBV2 to TRBJ2-4; no clear D. Germline V gives CDR1 SNHLY, CDR2 FYNNEI. Trimming cost V 8 bases and J 0 bases, with 14 bases left between them. The CDR3 totals 15 residues. The CDR3 nucleotides read TGTGCCAGCTCGAGGTTGGCCCTAGCCAAAAACATTCAGTACTTC. Residues: CASSRLALAKNIQYF.

The rearrangement links TRBV7-2 to TRBJ2-7; possibly TRBD1 for D (7 bases). The length of the CDR3 is 14 residues. Germline CDR1 reads SGHTA; CDR2 reads FQGNSA. V was cut by 5 bases and J by 4 bases, with 15 bases left in between. CDR3 in amino acids: CASSQRRGRYEQYF. The CDR3, as DNA: TGTGCCAGCAGCCAACGGAGGGGGCGGTACGAGCAGTACTTC.

This chain connects TRBV3-1 (or the pseudogene TRBV3-2) to TRBJ2-7; 8 bases align to TRBD2. V lost 4 bases and J lost 9; bases outside the gene matches: 2. The CDR3 has 11 residues. CDR1 is LGHDT, CDR2 YNNKEL, per germline (reference sequence). This chain's CDR3 is CASSPGGWQYF. The CDR3 DNA is TGTGCCAGCAGCCCGGGAGGGTGGCAGTACTTC.

The chain is built from TRBV7-9 and TRBJ1-5; no reliable D call. CDR3 length: 12 amino acids. Trimming stripped 5 bases from V and 6 bases from J, with 8 bases between. Germline V CDR1 and CDR2: SEHNR, FQNEAQ (reference sequence). CDR3 DNA: TGTGCCAGCAGCCTGGACTTTCAGCCCCAGCATTTT. It specifies CASSLDFQPQHF.